Each of the 8 T cell receptor beta chains below was sequenced from the same sample in a study of CXCR3-negative and CXCR3-positive naive CD8 T cells. General study findings and limits: A higher hydrophobicity marked the TRB CDR3s of CXCR3-positive naive cells versus CXCR3-negative naive cells.

No antigen has been assigned to these receptors. Through 5' RACE with UMI labels, the TRB cDNA libraries were prepared. No DNA is given; TCRdb re-called the 5' RACE reads and lists each CDR3 protein once. The listing records some 150,000 distinct CDR3 sequences. The sample consisted of naive CXCR3+ CD8+ T cells from blood. Subset here: CD45RO-CCR7+CD27+CD95- naive CD8+ T cells expressing CXCR3 (TNR3+). The receptors were gathered from a human donor in good health. Some clones in this sample may be carry-over from other donors' samples.

The chain couples TRBV12-3 or TRBV12-4 to TRBJ1-1; the D call from TCRdb, TRBD1, cannot be confirmed without DNA. The length of the CDR3 is 14 residues. CDR3 sequence: CASSSGQLNTEAFF.

The rearrangement uses TRBV15 and TRBJ2-7. Per the germline V gene, CDR1 is LNHNV and CDR2 is YYDKDF (reference sequence). The CDR3 length is 13 residues. CDR3 residues: CATSRDRFDEQYF.

The chain is built from TRBV28 and TRBJ2-1; without DNA, the TCRdb call of TRBD1 cannot be checked. The CDR3 spans 15 residues. Germline assignment: CDR1 MDHEN and CDR2 SYDVKM. CDR3 sequence: CASSGGSVSYNEQFF.

The chain is built from TRBV5-4 and TRBJ1-2; the D call of TRBD1 rests on TCRdb alone, since no DNA is present to check it. The CDR3 contains 14 residues. Germline lookup yields CDR1 SGHNT and CDR2 YYREEE (reference sequence). CDR3 residues: CASSSWTGALGDTF.

The genes are TRBV4-3 and TRBJ2-5. This CDR3 has 17 amino acids. The germline CDR1 and CDR2 sequences are LGHNA and YSLEER. The CDR3 sequence: CASSQMAGDEYQETQYF.

The CDR3 reads CATSRDGSNQPQHF. V is TRBV15 and J is TRBJ1-5. The CDR3 sequence is 14 residues long. CDR1 is LNHNV and CDR2 is YYDKDF in the germline V gene (reference sequence).

The J gene is TRBJ1-2, the V gene TRBV29-1. CDR3 size: 15 residues. Germline V gene data show CDR1 as SQVTM and CDR2 as ANQGSEA. CDR3 sequence reads: CSVEASPRARYGYTF.

This sequence joins TRBV4-3 and TRBJ2-7; TCRdb names TRBD1, which stays unverified in the absence of DNA. The CDR3 runs 16 residues. Germline CDR1 is LGHNA and CDR2 is YSLEER. The CDR3 region is CASSQDVGGISYEQYF.